This TCR beta chain was captured in a study of identical twins. CDR3 length: 16 residues. Germline V gene sequence: CDR1 DFQATT, CDR2 SNEGSKA (reference sequence). The V end was cut by 0 bases, the J end by 0 bases, with 12 bases between. This clonotype was seen a few times. Its antigen is still unknown. Unique molecular identifiers were present on cDNA, and template switching added a universal primer site. MiXCR, run by TCRdb on the 5' RACE reads, gives a single entry per CDR3 protein. The sample carries 500,000 to 600,000 distinct CDR3 sequences, roughly a fifth recorded once. General study points: Zero-insertion findings could be partly confounded by invariant cells (MAIT and iNKT cells).

This sample also belongs to another study, concerning T cells expressing NK-cell markers.

The TCR originated in a woman younger than 30 in good health. The chain carries TRBV20-1 and TRBJ2-1; no clear D. The sample taken for sequencing was CD4+ T cells sorted from blood. The DNA for the CDR3 is TGCAGTGCTAGAGATCTCGGAGCGAGCTCCTACAATGAGCAGTTCTTC. It is translated as CSARDLGASSYNEQFF.